Relative to its sample, the clone carrying this T cell receptor beta chain is medium-sized (0.01 to 0.1%). What it binds is not known. The data belong to a study of graft-versus-host responses after intestinal transplantation. As for the study in general: Anti-thymocyte globulin served as induction for all recipients, who then took tacrolimus and steroids for about 3 years.

Graft samples were processed, releasing intraepithelial and lamina propria lymphocytes. Points from the study as a whole: GvH clones detected in recipient marrow included some appearing first in ileum or blood. Patients who carried graft-donor T cell macrochimerism also had high graft-versus-host to host-versus-graft clonal ratios in their allografts.

TCRdb's copy holds only in-frame clones and misses some; the assay was immunoSEQ multiplex PCR. The sample lists around 18,000 clones; approximately 82% were seen once. The V segment lost 2 bases and the J segment 4 bases; nucleotides outside the gene matches: 10. CDR3 length: 16 amino acids. The germline CDR1 and CDR2 sequences are WSHSY and SAAADI. The material was ileum tissue, obtained 17 days after transplant. This receptor was identified in a human patient who received an intestinal transplant, so some T cells may come from the graft donor. V is TRBV10-2 and J is TRBJ2-5; 7 bases are shared with TRBD2. In nucleotides, the CDR3 is TGCGCCAGCAGTGAGGCGGGAGTATTTTCTACAGAGACCCAGTACTTC. It is translated as CASSEAGVFSTETQYF.